The T cell receptor (beta chain) described here comes from a study of T cell responses to AZD1222 COVID-19 vaccine. Germline CDR1 is SSHAT and CDR2 is FNYEAQ (reference sequence). The V end lost 4 bases, the J end lost 4 bases, and 13 bases lay between the germline ends. This CDR3 is 14 amino acids long. The assay was immunoSEQ multiplex PCR, and TCRdb's table has in-frame clones only and misses some. In the table there are fewer than 70,000 clones, 70% to 90% of which are singletons. Study-level findings and limits: When two AZD1222 doses had been given, Spike-specific TCR breadth and depth rose. Among spike-specific TCRs, nearly half reportedly target unmutated variant regions. Sampling that yielded the repertoires occurred only after the peak T cell response.

Note on this clone: The antigen is undetermined.

This sequence joins TRBV7-7 and TRBJ2-5; D may correspond to TRBD1 or TRBD2 (5 bases each). The clonotype originates from an adult in good health. Sample: peripheral blood, taken on day 0 of AZD1222 vaccination. For the CDR3, the DNA is TGTGCCAGCAGCTCCACCGCGAGGGGAGAGACCCAGTACTTC. Translation gives CASSSTARGETQYF.